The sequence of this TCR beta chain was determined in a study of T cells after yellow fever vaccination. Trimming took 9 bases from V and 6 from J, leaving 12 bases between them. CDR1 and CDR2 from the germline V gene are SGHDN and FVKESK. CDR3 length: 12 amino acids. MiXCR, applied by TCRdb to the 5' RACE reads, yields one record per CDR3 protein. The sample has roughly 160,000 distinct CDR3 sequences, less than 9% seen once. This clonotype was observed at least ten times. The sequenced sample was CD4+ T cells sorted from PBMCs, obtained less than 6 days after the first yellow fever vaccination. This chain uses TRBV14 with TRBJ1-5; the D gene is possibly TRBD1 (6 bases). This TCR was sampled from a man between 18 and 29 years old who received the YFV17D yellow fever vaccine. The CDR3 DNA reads TGTGCCAGACAGGGTCTGGGTCAGCCCCAGCATTTT. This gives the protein CARQGLGQPQHF.